This is a list of T cell receptor beta chains from one sample in a study of beta chain features in type 1 diabetes. Repertoires were generated with immunoSEQ multiplex PCR, while TCRdb's copy carries only in-frame clones and drops some. The data hold a few hundred thousand clones, with around 20% observed a single time. What was sequenced was naive CD4+ T cells from blood. Receptors originate from a woman under 30 in good health. Each CDR3 is given with its conserved first and last residue. D genes are given only for firm matches. Expanded clones are given a class, and other clones once, few, many or no size at all.

clone_size j_call v_call d_call cdr3_nt cdr3_aa
NA TRBJ1-1 TRBV30 NA TGTGCCTGGAGTAAAGGCGGGGACACTGAAGCTTTCTTT CAWSKGGDTEAFF
NA TRBJ2-7 TRBV7-9 NA TGTGCCAGCAGCTTAAGCCTCTCAGGGGACGAGCAGTACTTC CASSLSLSGDEQYF
NA TRBJ1-1 TRBV7-9 TRBD1 TGTGCCAGCAGCTTAGCGGAAGGACAGGGGTCTGAAGCTTTCTTT CASSLAEGQGSEAFF
few TRBJ2-1 TRBV7-9 NA TGTGCCAGCAGCTTCGAGGGAGGTAACAATGAGCAGTTCTTC CASSFEGGNNEQFF
few TRBJ2-5 TRBV30 NA TGTGCCTGGAGTGGGGTGACAACCCAAGAGACCCAGTACTTC CAWSGVTTQETQYF
few TRBJ2-5 TRBV4-1 NA TGCGCCAGCAGCCGAGGGGGTAGGGAGACCCAGTACTTC CASSRGGRETQYF
few TRBJ2-7 TRBV12-5 TRBD2 TGTGCTAGTGGTTTGGACCCTGGACTAGCGGATTACGAGCAGTACTTC CASGLDPGLADYEQYF
NA TRBJ2-7 TRBV5-1 NA TGCGCCAGCAGCTTGGCCACGGGTTCGCTCTCCTACGAGCAGTACTTC CASSLATGSLSYEQYF
few TRBJ1-2 TRBV5-1 TRBD1 TGCGCCAGCGGGACAGGCTATGGCTACACCTTC CASGTGYGYTF
few TRBJ1-1 TRBV4-2 TRBD1 TGTGCCAGCAGCTATAACAGGGGGAACACTGAAGCTTTCTTT CASSYNRGNTEAFF
few TRBJ1-2 TRBV7-9 NA TGTGCCAGCAGCTCCTTGGAGGGGAGCTATGGCTACACCTTC CASSSLEGSYGYTF
few TRBJ2-5 TRBV18 TRBD1 TGTGCCAGCTCACTGCAGGGGACAGCACAAGAGACCCAGTACTTC CASSLQGTAQETQYF
few TRBJ2-1 TRBV5-4 TRBD2 TGTGCCAGCAGCAGCGGGGGAACCAATGAGCAGTTCTTC CASSSGGTNEQFF
NA TRBJ2-7 TRBV7-2 NA TGTGCCAGCAGCCGCCCCCCGAGCCGGGGCGAGCAGTACTTC CASSRPPSRGEQYF
NA TRBJ1-2 TRBV5-4 NA TGTGCCAGCAGCTTGGTAACAGACGATGGCTACACCTTC CASSLVTDDGYTF
NA TRBJ2-7 TRBV5-6 NA TGTGCCAGCAGCTTGGTACCTTCGCGGGACAGATTTTCCTACGAGCAGTACTTC CASSLVPSRDRFSYEQYF
NA TRBJ2-7 TRBV5-4 TRBD2 TGTGCCAGCAGCAAACCTAGCGGGAGGGGAGACGAGCAGTACTTC CASSKPSGRGDEQYF
few TRBJ2-1 TRBV5-1 TRBD2 TGCGCCAGCAGTACCGCTGGCGGGAGTTATTACAATGAGCAGTTCTTC CASSTAGGSYYNEQFF
NA TRBJ2-1 TRBV7-9 NA TGTGCCAGCAGCTTAGTTAGGGGTAGCTCCTACAATGAGCAGTTCTTC CASSLVRGSSYNEQFF
few TRBJ2-7 TRBV30 TRBD2 TGTGCCTGGAGTAGGTGGGAGGGCTACGAGCAGTACTTC CAWSRWEGYEQYF
few TRBJ2-3 TRBV27 NA TGTGCCAGCAGTTTGTCGGGACAGAGGGGGAGGGATACGCAGTATTTT CASSLSGQRGRDTQYF
NA TRBJ1-5 TRBV30 NA TGTGCCTGGAGTGTGCCGGTTAGCAATCAGCCCCAGCATTTT CAWSVPVSNQPQHF
NA TRBJ2-7 TRBV30 TRBD1 TGTGCCTGGAGTGTTAACAGGGGGTACGAGCAGTACTTC CAWSVNRGYEQYF